This T cell receptor beta chain is drawn from a study of T cells in Graves' hyperthyroidism and ophthalmopathy. Study details: At the time of initial diagnosis and before any treatment, peripheral blood was collected.

A note on this clonotype: What it recognizes is unknown.

For Graves' hyperthyroidism to be stable, ophthalmopathy could not progress within 18 months. Amplified regions were TCR beta CDR3 sequences from RNA transcripts. TCR CDR3 regions were first amplified by RT-PCR with HTBI primers. TCRdb independently ran MiXCR on the multiplex PCR reads; one entry per CDR3 protein. The sample lists about 560,000 distinct CDR3 sequences, over 15% occurring once. CDR1 and CDR2 from the germline V gene are LGHNA and YSLEER. V gave up 0 bases and J gave up 9 bases; unmatched junction bases: 14. The CDR3 has 17 residues. Overall study findings and caveats: A 13 V-J signature model discriminated ophthalmopathy versus stable hyperthyroidism.

V and J are TRBV4-3 and TRBJ2-1; TRBD2 matches at 7 bases. This receptor was obtained from a young woman with Graves' hyperthyroidism. Sequencing used blood. CDR3 sequence (DNA): TGCGCCAGCAGCCAAGACGGACCCAGCGGGGTTGTTAGTGAGCAGTTCTTC. It translates to CASSQDGPSGVVSEQFF.